This T cell receptor (beta chain) emerged from a study of CD8 T cells in Susac syndrome. Germline CDR1 and CDR2: SGHVS and FNYEAQ. The CDR3 has 13 residues. Trimming removed 5 bases at V and 6 bases at J, with 14 bases between. It was with random hexamers that about 0.45 to 1 ug RNA was reverse transcribed. TCR beta CDR3 was amplified by immunoSEQ covering 54 Vbeta and 13 Jbeta. MiXCR, run by TCRdb on the immunoSEQ multiplex PCR reads, gives a single entry per CDR3 protein. The sample lists about 80,000 distinct CDR3 sequences; around 94% were seen once. TEMRA cells were FACS-enriched and CD8+ and CD4+ T cells negatively isolated.

The J gene is TRBJ2-7, the V gene TRBV7-6; D gene unclear. Sequenced sample: CD8+ T cells from PBMCs. This clonotype originated in a human donor in good health. Here the CDR3 DNA reads TGTGCCAGCAGCCCGACTCACCTAGGCGAGCAGTACTTC. It translates to CASSPTHLGEQYF. The whole variable domain, filled in from reference TRBV7-6 and TRBJ2-7, reads GAGVSQSPRYKVTKRGQDVALRCDPISGHVSLYWYRQALGQGPEFLTYFNYEAQQDKSGLPNDRFSAERPEGSISTLTIQRTEQRDSAMYRCASSPTHLGEQYFGPGTRLTVT.